This TCR beta chain was recorded in a study of beta chain features in type 1 diabetes. The study, taken as a whole, reports: Type 1 diabetes patients showed a moderate but significant shortening of TCRB CDR3s in all four CD4+ subsets. Comparison showed that naive, central memory and Treg TCRB repertoires appeared more similar among patients than among healthy donors.

V was clipped by 5 bases and J by 9 bases; unmatched bases: 17. The CDR3 is 18 amino acids. In germline, CDR1 is SEHNR, CDR2 FQNEAQ (reference sequence). All of the isolated RNA was reverse transcribed, so expressed TCRB transcripts were sequenced. Assay: immunoSEQ multiplex PCR; the TCRdb copy retains only in-frame clones and omits some. The table shows roughly 130,000 clones, with about 9.2% occurring only once. The table lists this clone with a few counts. Its specificity is not known. Sampling consisted of one heparinised blood draw per donor, averaging roughly 110 mL. Sorting with CD45RO/CCR7/CD25/CD127/CD95/CD27 yielded naive, central memory, regulatory and stem-like memory CD4+ cells.

The TCR originated in a young man in good health. The chain combines TRBV7-9 with TRBJ2-1, with 12 bases matching TRBD2. Sequencing input: central memory CD4+ T cells from blood. CDR3 loop: CASSPDPHLAGGLGEQFF. DNA of the CDR3: TGTGCCAGCAGCCCCGATCCCCATCTAGCGGGGGGGCTGGGTGAGCAGTTCTTC. Complete variable domain (other parts from reference TRBV7-9 and TRBJ2-1): DTGVSQNPRHKITKRGQNVTFRCDPISEHNRLYWYRQTLGQGPEFLTYFQNEAQLEKSRLLSDRFSAERPKGSFSTLEIQRTEQGDSAMYLCASSPDPHLAGGLGEQFFGPGTRLTVL.